Shown below are 13 T cell receptor beta chains from a single sample sequenced in a study of blood T cell repertoires in COVID-19. Assay used: immunoSEQ multiplex PCR; TCRdb lists only in-frame clones, some missing. The top ten hold 22% of the sample, which has about 160,000 clones, around 80% seen once. The specimen sequenced was peripheral blood. Receptors originate from a woman aged 80 or over with acute or convalescent COVID-19.

This clone has at least ten counts. The chain couples TRBV6-8 to TRBJ1-1; D call uncertain. The CDR3 is made up of 12 amino acids. CDR1 and CDR2 from the germline V gene are MNHGY and SAAAGT. V shed 8 bases and J shed 13 bases, with 20 bases lying between them. The CDR3 loop is CASPPREGIGFF. In DNA form, the CDR3 reads TGTGCCAGCCCGCCCCGGGAAGGGATAGGTTTCTTT.

The chain combines TRBV10-3 with TRBJ2-7; TRBD2 matches at 7 bases. Trimming cost V 3 bases and J 0 bases; bases outside gene matches: 5. The CDR3 length is 15 residues. Germline V gene data show CDR1 as ENHRY and CDR2 as SYGVKD. CDR3 DNA sequence: TGTGCCATCAGTGAAGCGGGACCGGCCTCCTACGAGCAGTACTTC. Translation: CAISEAGPASYEQYF.

The rearrangement joins TRBV9 to TRBJ2-7; 7 bases line up with TRBD2. The CDR3 runs 15 residues. From germline, CDR1 is SGDLS and CDR2 YYNGEE. The trim removed 1 base at V and 1 base at J, leaving 5 bases unmatched. In DNA, the CDR3 is TGTGCCAGCAGCGTACAAGCGGGACCTTCCTACGAGCAGTACTTC. Its translation is CASSVQAGPSYEQYF.

The genes are TRBV5-6 and TRBJ1-3, with 8 bases that match TRBD1. V dropped 4 bases and J dropped 0; count of bases not matched to a gene: 6. Germline V CDR1 and CDR2: SGHDT, YYEEEE. The CDR3 consists of 16 residues. CDR3 sequence (DNA): TGTGCCAGCAGCATCGGACAGGGACACTCTGGAAACACCATATATTTT. Protein product: CASSIGQGHSGNTIYF.

The rearrangement joins TRBV30 to TRBJ1-1; D is uncertain. The CDR3 sequence is 13 residues long. The germline V and J ends were trimmed by 0 bases and 2 bases, with 7 bases remaining between them. Germline CDR1 and CDR2: GTSNPN and SVGIG (reference sequence). CDR3 region: CAWSVQVNTEAFF. The CDR3 nucleotides are TGTGCCTGGAGTGTTCAGGTCAACACTGAAGCTTTCTTT.

The J gene is TRBJ2-1, the V gene TRBV10-3, with TRBD2 identical over 14 bases. V trimming: 6 bases; J trimming: 9 bases; junction bases outside the gene matches: 4. Germline CDR1 is ENHRY and CDR2 is SYGVKD. There are 14 residues in the CDR3. CDR3 amino acids: CAISLGTSGSEQFF. CDR3 bases: TGTGCCATCAGCCTGGGGACTAGCGGGAGTGAGCAGTTCTTC.

The chain couples TRBV2 to TRBJ1-2; 7 bases align to TRBD1. J gave up 4 bases and V 6 bases, and 5 bases lay outside the gene matches. The CDR3 has 13 amino acids. Germline V gene data show CDR1 as SNHLY and CDR2 as FYNNEI. As DNA, the CDR3 is TGTGCCAGCAGGGAGCAGGGGGGCTATGGCTACACCTTC. Amino acid sequence: CASREQGGYGYTF.

The chain carries TRBV15 and TRBJ2-1; 9 bases agree with TRBD2. J lost 6 bases, V lost 1 base, and 13 bases had no gene match. Germline assignment: CDR1 LNHNV and CDR2 YYDKDF (reference sequence). The CDR3 length is 18 residues. Here the CDR3 reads CATSRAPVGGRAFNEQFF. The CDR3 nucleotides are TGTGCCACCAGCAGAGCCCCGGTTGGCGGGAGGGCCTTCAATGAGCAGTTCTTC.

In the case of this clone: Other DNA sequences within the sample encode an identical CDR3. The gene calls are TRBV2 and TRBJ2-5; unclear D gene. The V gene lost 6 bases and the J gene lost 4 bases, with 9 bases spanning the gap. The length of the CDR3 is 12 residues. Germline loops: CDR1 SNHLY, CDR2 FYNNEI. As DNA, the CDR3 is TGTGCCAGCAGCGAACTCGGAGAGACCCAGTACTTC. It yields the protein CASSELGETQYF.

The chain joins TRBV5-1 to TRBJ2-5; 14 bases match TRBD2. The CDR3 covers 15 residues. Trimming removed 4 bases from V and 4 bases from J; junction bases left unmatched: 3. The germline CDR1 and CDR2 sequences are SGHRS and YFSETQ. CDR3 amino acids: CASSPGTSGRETQYF. Written as DNA, the CDR3 is TGCGCCAGCAGCCCGGGGACTAGCGGGAGAGAGACCCAGTACTTC.

This clone was observed a few times. CDR3 bases: TGCGCCAGCTTCAACAGGGTAGCTAACACCGGGGAGCTGTTTTTT. Residues: CASFNRVANTGELFF. The V and J genes are TRBV5-1 and TRBJ2-2, with D possibly TRBD1 on 6 matching bases. Trimming took 7 bases from V and 2 from J, leaving 15 bases between them. The length of the CDR3 is 15 residues. The V gene's germline CDR1 is SGHRS and CDR2 YFSETQ. Variable domain in full (rest from reference TRBV5-1 and TRBJ2-2): KAGVTQTPRYLIKTRGQQVTLSCSPISGHRSVSWYQQTPGQGLQFLFEYFSETQRNKGNFPGRFSGRQFSNSRSEMNVSTLELGDSALYLCASFNRVANTGELFFGEGSRLTVL.

This chain uses TRBV29-1 with TRBJ2-5; 7 bases are shared with TRBD1. With 3 bases clipped from V and 4 bases from J, the junction kept 14 bases outside the gene matches. The CDR3 has 16 residues. From germline, CDR1 is SQVTM and CDR2 ANQGSEA. The CDR3 nucleotides read TGCAGCGTTGACCTCCGTGGCTGGACAGGAGGAGAGACCCAGTACTTC. Protein sequence: CSVDLRGWTGGETQYF.

The chain links TRBV30 to TRBJ1-6; 7 positions match TRBD1. The V gene's germline CDR1 is GTSNPN and CDR2 SVGIG (reference sequence). V dropped 3 bases and J dropped 7; count of bases not matched to a gene: 6. The CDR3 loop spans 14 amino acids. For the CDR3, the DNA is TGTGCCTGGAGAGGGGGCAGGGTAAATTCACCCCTCCACTTT. It codes for CAWRGGRVNSPLHF.